Listed here are 10 T cell receptor beta chains from one sample, sequenced in a study of monozygotic twins with inflammatory bowel disease (dated by TCRdb to about 2019). Preparation of the library involved 5' RACE. The instrument was an Illumina HiSeq 2500. TCRdb reprocessed the raw reads; every CDR3 protein sequence is a single record, and DNA is not supplied. In this sample's table one finds 310,000 or so distinct CDR3 sequences. The ten largest clones represent 2% to 2.5% of the sample. The sample taken for sequencing was blood. The source of these receptors is a human donor with ulcerative colitis or Crohn's disease, or a healthy co-twin of an affected twin (not recorded which).

V and J are TRBV6-1 and TRBJ2-1; TCRdb reports TRBD2, a call that lacks DNA to check it against. Germline lookup yields CDR1 MNHNS and CDR2 SASEGT. This CDR3 comprises 17 residues. The CDR3 protein is CASIINPSREGYNEQFF.

The rearrangement links TRBV15 to TRBJ2-4. The CDR3 contains 15 residues. Germline V CDR1 and CDR2: LNHNV, YYDKDF (reference sequence). CDR3 amino acids: CATSRDQIAKNIQYF. Variable domain in full (rest from reference TRBV15 and TRBJ2-4): DAMVIQNPRYQVTQFGKPVTLSCSQTLNHNVMYWYQQKSSQAPKLLFHYYDKDFNNEADTPDNFQSRRPNTSFCFLDIRSPGLGDTAMYLCATSRDQIAKNIQYFGAGTRLSVL.

The J gene is TRBJ2-3, the V gene TRBV6-5; TCRdb's assignment of TRBD2 cannot be checked, as there is no DNA. The CDR3 covers 16 residues. Germline V gene sequence: CDR1 MNHEY, CDR2 SVGAGI. CDR3 sequence reads: CASSYGSGGLEDTQYF.

The genes are TRBV20-1 and TRBJ2-4; TCRdb's assignment of TRBD2 cannot be checked, as there is no DNA. The CDR3 is 19 residues long. Per the germline V gene, CDR1 is DFQATT and CDR2 is SNEGSKA (reference sequence). CDR3 amino acids: CSARDRRGGNLIAKNIQYF.

This chain uses TRBV11-2 with TRBJ2-7; without DNA, the TCRdb call of TRBD2 cannot be checked. The germline V gene has CDR1 SGHAT and CDR2 FQNNGV. There are 17 residues in the CDR3. CDR3: CASSHLPNPSGRGEQYF.

The rearrangement links TRBV7-2 to TRBJ2-5; the TCRdb call, TRBD1, lacks DNA for checking. Germline-derived CDR1 and CDR2 are SGHTA and FQGNSA. CDR3 size: 14 residues. This CDR3 is CASSFSGSLETQYF.

The chain has TRBV5-1 and TRBJ1-1; TCRdb's D gene call, TRBD1, goes unchecked for lack of DNA. Germline V gene data show CDR1 as SGHRS and CDR2 as YFSETQ. CDR3 length equals 14 residues. This chain's CDR3 is CASSFGGMNTEAFF.

The rearrangement joins TRBV6-2 or TRBV6-3 to TRBJ2-7. There are 13 residues in the CDR3. Germline V gene sequence: CDR1 MNHEY, CDR2 SVGEGT. This chain's CDR3 is CASREQGLYEQYF.

The J gene is TRBJ2-1, the V gene TRBV28; with no DNA, the TCRdb D assignment of TRBD2 cannot be verified. CDR1 MDHEN and CDR2 SYDVKM come from the germline V gene. The CDR3 has 15 residues. The chain's CDR3 is CASSFELAGSNKQFF.

This sequence joins TRBV5-1 and TRBJ1-2; TCRdb indicates TRBD1, and absent DNA this call remains unverified. Germline CDR1 is SGHRS and CDR2 is YFSETQ. The CDR3 loop spans 16 amino acids. CDR3 protein: CASSVGHSDSNYGYTF. The full variable domain, in which reference TRBV5-1 and TRBJ1-2 provide the parts outside the CDR3, is KAGVTQTPRYLIKTRGQQVTLSCSPISGHRSVSWYQQTPGQGLQFLFEYFSETQRNKGNFPGRFSGRQFSNSRSEMNVSTLELGDSALYLCASSVGHSDSNYGYTFGSGTRLTVV.